This T cell receptor (beta chain) was profiled in a study of T cell repertoires in cytomegalovirus infection. Trimming pared 5 bases from V and 4 bases from J, leaving 11 bases between. The germline V gene encodes CDR1 MDHEN and CDR2 SYDVKM. This CDR3 comprises 14 residues. TCRdb processed the reads anew with MiXCR; each CDR3 protein has one entry. The sample lists roughly 320,000 distinct CDR3 sequences, approximately 8.9% occurring once. This clonotype appeared many times. Its antigen is undetermined. Study-wide points: What dominated the ex vivo response were HLA-C-restricted CMV-specific TCR beta clonotypes. Summed public TCR beta family frequency identified CMV carriers bearing the relevant HLA.

The chain joins TRBV28 to TRBJ2-2, with D uncertain. The specimen sequenced was PBMCs. This receptor was taken from a human donor in good health (CMV status not recorded). Some clones in this sample may be carry-over from other donors' samples. The CDR3 sequence: CASSATRSTGELFF. The CDR3 nucleotides are TGTGCCAGCAGTGCGACAAGGTCCACCGGGGAGCTGTTTTTT.